These T cell receptor beta chains were read from a single sample in a study of T cells expressing NK-cell markers. For each CDR3 protein, TCRdb gives one entry from its re-call of the 5' RACE reads, without DNA. This sample's table reports about 150,000 distinct CDR3 sequences. The material sequenced was blood T cells: a sorted CD56 or NKG2C T cell subset, CD4+ or CD8+ T cells, or bulk PBMC T cells (not recorded which). These receptors were collected from a woman between 50 and 59 years old in good health. Both conserved end residues are part of each CDR3.

j_call v_call cdr3_aa
TRBJ2-7 TRBV9 CARTTGLAVYEQYF
TRBJ2-1 TRBV7-9 CASRAWVGDEQFF
TRBJ2-1 TRBV27 CASSLSGLAASNEQFF
TRBJ2-3 TRBV5-1 CASSLGQGGPDTQYF
TRBJ2-1 TRBV11-3 CASSLTISSGRAMGNEQFF
TRBJ2-5 TRBV7-6 CASSSEMEILDSETQYF
TRBJ2-1 TRBV3-1 CASSQDPGTGREQFF
TRBJ2-7 TRBV15 CATSLGSEQYF
TRBJ1-1 TRBV7-8 CASSLPPGTMNTEAFF
TRBJ2-2 TRBV7-9 CASSFQYAGELFF
TRBJ2-1 TRBV6-5 CASSYGDGVRTQNNEQFF
TRBJ2-2 TRBV20-1 CSATDLRTGELFF
TRBJ1-1 TRBV27 CASSLRRPEGDTEAFF
TRBJ2-1 TRBV12-3/TRBV12-4 CASSLSTSNEQFF
TRBJ2-7 TRBV7-9 CASSLVETSYEQYF
TRBJ2-7 TRBV13 CASSLEASYEQYF
TRBJ2-1 TRBV4-2 CASSLRREPYNEQFF
TRBJ2-6 TRBV5-4 CASTRDKRPSGANVLTF
TRBJ2-5 TRBV5-1 CASSAYPTEYQETQYF
TRBJ1-2 TRBV11-3 CASSPRQFHDGYTF
TRBJ2-5 TRBV15 CATSRETVGSQETQYF
TRBJ2-4 TRBV11-2 CASSPDVGEQYF
TRBJ2-1 TRBV13 CASSSEGGRINNEQFF
TRBJ1-1 TRBV3-1 CASSQVKGVTEAFF
TRBJ1-5 TRBV12-3/TRBV12-4 CASKLGGDQPQHF
TRBJ1-4 TRBV7-9 CASSSNRGQVEKLFF
TRBJ1-1 TRBV12-3/TRBV12-4 CASSPRGTGGMNTEAFF
TRBJ2-1 TRBV27 CASSLGGAGREQFF
TRBJ2-1 TRBV5-6 CASSSLADYYNEQFF
TRBJ2-1 TRBV19 CASSGFPGEQFF
TRBJ2-3 TRBV5-4 CASSLATDTQYF
TRBJ2-2 TRBV2 CAITRVPDTGELFF
TRBJ1-2 TRBV27 CASSLDRGVGYTF
TRBJ1-4 TRBV19 CASSTTGGNEKLFF
TRBJ2-4 TRBV6-5 CASSFAPSKLAKNIQYF
TRBJ2-3 TRBV19 CASTPSTARPDTQYF
TRBJ2-1 TRBV19 CASSSFMVTGSNNEQFF
TRBJ2-5 TRBV27 CASSLSFKGETQYF
TRBJ2-5 TRBV12-3/TRBV12-4 CASSPGPGVGQETQYF
TRBJ2-3 TRBV7-9 CASSWLGTGTDTQYF
TRBJ2-3 TRBV4-1 CASSQDTGQGPDTQYF
TRBJ1-1 TRBV6-4 CASKDRARNTEAFF
TRBJ1-2 TRBV4-1 CASSQDASTRGGHGYTF
TRBJ2-1 TRBV4-2 CASSHLAGGPNEQFF
TRBJ2-1 TRBV5-1 CASSLLVRTSSYNEQFF
TRBJ2-2 TRBV6-2/TRBV6-3 CAGYSGNGPGELFF
TRBJ2-7 TRBV29-1 CSVERLAGLEQYF
TRBJ1-3 TRBV11-2 CASSLGPSYSGNTIYF
TRBJ2-3 TRBV9 CASSPGHSTDTQYF
TRBJ2-3 TRBV12-3/TRBV12-4 CASSTPLGTDTQYF
TRBJ2-7 TRBV18 CASSPSVNHYEQYF
TRBJ2-4 TRBV2 CASNSGREIAKNIQYF
TRBJ1-2 TRBV7-3 CASSYSGTGGSGYTF
TRBJ1-1 TRBV6-1 CASSGKDQGIMNTEAFF
TRBJ2-7 TRBV7-9 CAISGGPEQYF
TRBJ1-4 TRBV4-1 CASSPLGAPNEKLFF
TRBJ1-1 TRBV5-1 CASSLWPTVNTEAFF
TRBJ2-7 TRBV6-5 CASSYSPGQAEQYF
TRBJ2-2 TRBV10-2 CASSEEYNGGELFF